This T cell receptor (beta chain) was recorded in a study of tumor and adjacent non-tumor tissue in lung cancer. Overall study findings and caveats: Normal lung showed higher cumulative top 100 clone frequency than tumor.

This sample's RNA came from whole unsorted tissue. A modified ARM-PCR protocol with three rounds of nested PCR amplified TCRbeta. TCRdb reanalysed the multiplex PCR reads using MiXCR and keeps one entry per CDR3 protein. The data contain 200,000 or so distinct CDR3 sequences, 60% to 85% of them seen just once; the ten biggest clones take up about 25%. This clonotype was observed a single time. Antigen specificity is unknown. Compared with germline, one end of the junction differs, possibly owing to a read error. Germline CDR1 DFQATT, CDR2 SNEGSKA (reference sequence). This CDR3 is built from 14 residues.

Sequenced: lung tumor tissue. The origin of this receptor is a man between 60 and 75 years old with non-small cell lung cancer. V is TRBV20-1 and J is TRBJ1-2; TRBD1 is a possible D gene (6 bases). CDR3 sequence: CGAIIGGRNYGYTF. CDR3 sequence (DNA): TGCGGTGCTATTATAGGGGGGCGTAACTATGGCTACACCTTC.